The 20 T cell receptor beta chains below all came from one sample that was sequenced in a study of Ad26.COV2.S vaccination and SARS-CoV-2 variants. Sequencing was performed with immunoSEQ multiplex PCR; in TCRdb, only in-frame clones are kept and a portion is missing. The sample contains about 87,000 clones, approximately 82% of which appear only once. The sequencing here drew on peripheral blood, taken after recovery from COVID-19. These receptors originate from a human donor who had recovered from COVID-19.

The chain recombines TRBV6-2 or TRBV6-3 with TRBJ2-7; D may be TRBD1 (5 bases). From germline, CDR1 is MNHEY and CDR2 SVGEGT. The V and J ends lost 2 bases and 5 bases respectively, with 7 bases between them. The length of the CDR3 is 12 residues. CDR3 nucleotides: TGTGCCAGCAGTTACCAAGGGGACGAGCAGTACTTC. Protein sequence: CASSYQGDEQYF.

This chain connects TRBV5-1 to TRBJ1-4, with D possibly TRBD1 on 5 matching bases. Trimming took 3 bases from V and 6 from J, leaving 12 bases between them. The germline CDR1 and CDR2 sequences are SGHRS and YFSETQ. The CDR3 has 14 residues. CDR3 DNA sequence: TGCGCCAGCAGCTGGGGCCAGGGAGATGAAAAACTGTTTTTT. Translation: CASSWGQGDEKLFF.

The chain carries TRBV24-1 and TRBJ2-2, with D perhaps TRBD1 or TRBD2 (5 bases each). This CDR3 contains 14 residues. CDR1 is KGHDR, CDR2 SFDVKD, per germline. V lost 12 bases and J lost 2, with 15 bases in between. The CDR3 reads CASRRDGNTGELFF. In DNA form, the CDR3 reads TGTGCCTCACGACGGGACGGTAACACCGGGGAGCTGTTTTTT.

The chain has TRBV4-3 and TRBJ2-1, with TRBD2 matching 9 bases. There are 17 residues in the CDR3. After removal of 4 bases from V and 0 bases from J, the junction contained 7 bases not matched to a gene. Germline V gene data show CDR1 as LGHNA and CDR2 as YSLEER. CDR3 in DNA: TGCGCCAGCAGCCTCATGACTAGCGGAGCCTCCTACAATGAGCAGTTCTTC. Residues: CASSLMTSGASYNEQFF.

The chain has TRBV6-5 and TRBJ1-5, with 11 bases aligning to TRBD1. CDR1 and CDR2 (germline): MNHEY, SVGAGI. CDR3 length: 15 amino acids. The ends lost 4 bases at V and 5 bases at J; junction bases unmatched: 4. The CDR3 DNA reads as TGTGCCAGCAGTTGGACAGGGGGCTTCGATCAGCCCCAGCATTTT. Amino acid sequence: CASSWTGGFDQPQHF.

This sequence joins TRBV7-9 and TRBJ2-7; TRBD1 agrees at 8 bases. The germline CDR1 and CDR2 sequences are SEHNR and FQNEAQ (reference sequence). The length of the CDR3 is 16 residues. V shed 5 bases and J 2 bases; nucleotides not matched to a gene: 11. The CDR3 spells CASSKKTGAKPYEQYF. CDR3 nucleotides: TGTGCCAGCAGCAAAAAGACAGGGGCGAAACCCTACGAGCAGTACTTC. Full variable domain (rest looked up from reference TRBV7-9 and TRBJ2-7): DTGVSQNPRHKITKRGQNVTFRCDPISEHNRLYWYRQTLGQGPEFLTYFQNEAQLEKSRLLSDRFSAERPKGSFSTLEIQRTEQGDSAMYLCASSKKTGAKPYEQYFGPGTRLTVT.

This chain joins TRBV4-1 and TRBJ2-7; D possibly corresponds to TRBD1 (6 bases). CDR1 MGHRA and CDR2 YSYEKL come from the germline V gene. This CDR3 contains 13 residues. The V and J ends lost 4 bases and 1 base respectively, with 8 bases between them. The CDR3 loop is CASSRGTSYEQYF. The DNA for the CDR3 is TGCGCCAGCAGCCGTGGGACATCCTACGAGCAGTACTTC.

This chain uses TRBV3-1 (or the pseudogene TRBV3-2) with TRBJ1-1; D perhaps matches TRBD1 (6 bases). This CDR3 has 14 amino acids. Trimming left V 0 bases short and J 4 bases short, with 9 bases between. The germline V gene has CDR1 LGHDT and CDR2 YNNKEL (reference sequence). DNA for the CDR3: TGTGCCAGCAGCCAAGAAGGGGGTAGCACTGAAGCTTTCTTT. Protein product: CASSQEGGSTEAFF.

The CDR3 region has the DNA TGTGCCAGCAGCATCCTAGGCTCTAACTATGGCTACACCTTC. This encodes CASSILGSNYGYTF. The V call is TRBV14, the J call TRBJ1-2; D is uncertain. The CDR3 length is 14 residues. V lost 5 bases to trimming and J lost 0 bases, with 10 bases between them. Germline CDR1 is SGHDN and CDR2 is FVKESK.

This chain connects TRBV9 to TRBJ2-1; D remains ambiguous. V was clipped by 7 bases and J by 4 bases, with 9 bases between them. This CDR3 region has 12 residues. CDR1 and CDR2 from the germline V gene are SGDLS and YYNGEE. DNA of the CDR3: TGTGCCAGCGCTCGTGAGTACAATGAGCAGTTCTTC. Protein: CASAREYNEQFF.

The V and J genes are TRBV3-1 (or the pseudogene TRBV3-2) and TRBJ2-3; 7 bases fit TRBD2. Losses at the gene ends were 2 bases for V and 0 bases for J; bases not matched to a gene: 11. In germline, CDR1 is LGHDT, CDR2 YNNKEL (reference sequence). This CDR3 contains 18 residues. For the CDR3, the DNA is TGTGCCAGCAGCCAATTCGGACTTAGCGGGCCTAGCACAGATACGCAGTATTTT. This sequence encodes CASSQFGLSGPSTDTQYF.

The rearrangement links TRBV6-5 to TRBJ1-1; 7 nucleotides match TRBD1. The CDR3 extends over 13 amino acids. V dropped 2 bases and J dropped 3; count of bases not matched to a gene: 0. Germline V lookup: CDR1 MNHEY, CDR2 SVGAGI. The CDR3 nucleotides read TGTGCCAGCAGTTACGACAGGGACACTGAAGCTTTCTTT. Translating it yields CASSYDRDTEAFF.

In its sample, this clone was seen a few times. This chain links TRBV5-4 with TRBJ2-7; D perhaps matches TRBD2 (6 bases). V lost 0 bases to trimming and J lost 2 bases, with 9 bases between them. The CDR3 runs to 14 residues. Germline lookup yields CDR1 SGHNT and CDR2 YYREEE (reference sequence). The CDR3: CASSLAGLTYEQYF. Written as DNA, the CDR3 is TGTGCCAGCAGCTTGGCGGGACTGACCTACGAGCAGTACTTC. The variable domain in full, with the rest retrieved from reference TRBV5-4 and TRBJ2-7, is ETGVTQSPTHLIKTRGQQVTLRCSSQSGHNTVSWYQQALGQGPQFIFQYYREEENGRGNFPPRFSGLQFPNYSSELNVNALELDDSALYLCASSLAGLTYEQYFGPGTRLTVT.

This clone showed up just once. The V gene is TRBV7-9, the J gene TRBJ1-1; the D gene is possibly TRBD1 (5 bases). V gave up 5 bases and J gave up 4 bases, with 14 bases separating them. The CDR3 loop spans 14 amino acids. Germline-derived CDR1 and CDR2 are SEHNR and FQNEAQ (reference sequence). The DNA for the CDR3 is TGTGCCAGCAGCCCCCTCGGGGGGGGCACTGAAGCTTTCTTT. Translation: CASSPLGGGTEAFF.

This clone was detected a few times. The chain employs TRBV28 and TRBJ2-4; TRBD1 might be the D (5 bases). The CDR3 contains 15 residues. Deletions cut 4 bases from V and 6 bases from J, with 16 bases between. Germline V gene data show CDR1 as MDHEN and CDR2 as SYDVKM. CDR3 coding DNA: TGTGCCAGCAGTTCACCGACGAGACAGTTAAACATTCAGTACTTC. The encoded protein is CASSSPTRQLNIQYF.

This sequence joins TRBV7-2 and TRBJ2-3; D may be TRBD2 (5 bases). The length of the CDR3 is 15 residues. Germline V gene lookup returns CDR1 SGHTA and CDR2 FQGNSA. V lost 1 base and J lost 7, with 15 bases in between. CDR3 in amino acids: CASSLEMAGRNTQYF. CDR3 DNA sequence: TGTGCCAGCAGCTTAGAAATGGCGGGTCGGAATACGCAGTATTTT.

V is TRBV5-1 and J is TRBJ2-2, with D possibly TRBD2 on 6 matching bases. From germline, CDR1 is SGHRS and CDR2 YFSETQ. V lost 4 bases to trimming and J lost 5 bases, with 15 bases between them. The CDR3 sequence is 15 residues long. The CDR3 reads CASSRGLLRTGELFF. The CDR3 DNA follows: TGCGCCAGCAGCCGGGGACTTTTGAGAACCGGGGAGCTGTTTTTT.

This clone was seen a single time. The chain is built from TRBV5-4 and TRBJ2-7; D may be TRBD2 (7 bases). The CDR3 extends over 15 amino acids. Trimming removed 5 bases from V and 0 bases from J, with 15 bases in between. Germline assignment: CDR1 SGHNT and CDR2 YYREEE (reference sequence). Here the CDR3 reads CASSMGGGSSYEQYF. As DNA, the CDR3 is TGTGCCAGCAGTATGGGGGGCGGGAGCTCCTACGAGCAGTACTTC.

The gene calls are TRBV6-5 and TRBJ1-4, with unresolved D. V dropped 5 bases and J dropped 4 bases, with 11 bases sitting between them. Germline CDR1 reads MNHEY; CDR2 reads SVGAGI. This CDR3 is 14 amino acids long. The CDR3 region has the DNA TGTGCCAGCAGTAAACGGGGTTATAATGAAAAACTGTTTTTT. It translates to CASSKRGYNEKLFF.

The chain uses TRBV5-6 and TRBJ1-2, with TRBD1 matching 7 bases. The J segment lost 8 bases and the V segment lost 6 bases, leaving 4 bases of the junction unmatched. This CDR3 has 11 residues. Germline lookup yields CDR1 SGHDT and CDR2 YYEEEE. The DNA of the CDR3 is TGTGCCAGCACTTACAGGGGAGGCTACACCTTC. It encodes CASTYRGGYTF.